Following are 3 T cell receptor beta chains from one sample sequenced in a study of cytomegalovirus exposure and HLA in healthy donors. Primers included in the PCR were 60 Vbeta and 13 Jbeta primers. Sequencing was performed with immunoSEQ multiplex PCR; in TCRdb, only in-frame clones are kept and a portion is missing. Here the sample spans around 160,000 clones, 65% to 70% being singletons. The source material was PBMCs. The receptors were gathered from a woman between 18 and 29 years old in good health and CMV-seropositive.

This chain connects TRBV11-2 to TRBJ1-2; 7 bases match TRBD1. CDR1 is SGHAT and CDR2 is FQNNGV in the germline V gene. V lost 5 bases and J lost 4; bases outside the gene matches: 13. The CDR3 spans 16 residues. The CDR3 loop reads CASSPQDRSWSYGYTF. The CDR3 DNA follows: TGTGCCAGCAGCCCCCAGGACAGGTCTTGGAGCTATGGCTACACCTTC.

This clone has only one observation. The chain carries TRBV4-3 and TRBJ2-1; D remains unclear. This CDR3 contains 13 residues. The V and J ends lost 0 bases and 7 bases respectively, with 7 bases between them. In germline, CDR1 is LGHNA, CDR2 YSLEER. CDR3 sequence: CASSQELGNEQFF. As DNA, the CDR3 is TGCGCCAGCAGCCAAGAGCTCGGGAATGAGCAGTTCTTC.

V gene TRBV27 combines with J gene TRBJ2-7, with TRBD1 matching over 7 bases. Germline-derived CDR1 and CDR2 are MNHEY and SMNVEV (reference sequence). The V segment lost 6 bases and the J segment 2 bases; nucleotides outside the gene matches: 4. The length of the CDR3 is 13 residues. CDR3 amino acids: CASRPGQTYEQYF. The CDR3 DNA follows: TGTGCCAGCAGACCGGGACAGACCTACGAGCAGTACTTC.